Listed below are T cell receptor beta chains from one sample, sequenced in a study of human T cells and chemical hapten exposure. TCRdb used MiXCR to reprocess the RACE reads, holding one entry per CDR3 protein. The repertoire holds 380,000 or so distinct CDR3 sequences, with around 5% as singletons. The sequencing here drew on whole blood, taken in connection with sensitization to the hapten diphenylcyclopropenone (DPC). All receptors come from a woman between 18 and 29 years old with alopecia areata. Some clones in this sample may be carry-over from other donors' samples. CDR3s include the opening cysteine and the closing phenylalanine or tryptophan. D genes are given only for firm matches. Some rows mark clone size as missing; the rest say once, few, many or name a class of expanded clone.

D: TRBD1
J: TRBJ1-4
size: .
V: TRBV20-1
CDR3: CSARDDGTGWGEKLFF
DNA: TGCAGTGCTAGAGATGATGGGACAGGGTGGGGTGAAAAACTGTTTTTT

D: .
J: TRBJ2-7
size: few
V: TRBV7-2
CDR3: CASSFEGIYEQYF
DNA: TGTGCCAGCAGCTTTGAGGGGATCTACGAGCAGTACTTC

D: TRBD1
J: TRBJ1-2
size: many
V: TRBV25-1
CDR3: CASSGDRDSYTF
DNA: TGTGCCAGCAGCGGGGACAGGGATAGCTACACCTTC

D: .
J: TRBJ2-3
size: many
V: TRBV14
CDR3: CASSQDLFRLASRTDTQYF
DNA: TGTGCCAGCAGCCAAGATTTATTTAGGCTAGCGAGCCGCACAGATACGCAGTATTTT

D: .
J: TRBJ1-6
size: .
V: TRBV6-2/TRBV6-3
CDR3: CASSSTLGGYNSPLHF
DNA: TGTGCCAGCAGTTCTACTCTCGGGGGTTATAATTCACCCCTCCACTTT

D: .
J: TRBJ1-1
size: .
V: TRBV5-4
CDR3: CASSPRGFEAFF
DNA: TGTGCCAGCAGCCCTAGGGGATTTGAAGCTTTCTTT

D: TRBD1
J: TRBJ2-3
size: few
V: TRBV14
CDR3: CASSRTGGSTDTQYF
DNA: TGTGCCAGCAGCCGGACAGGGGGTAGCACAGATACGCAGTATTTT

D: .
J: TRBJ1-2
size: few
V: TRBV18
CDR3: CASSPSGRNYGYTF
DNA: TGTGCCAGCTCACCATCAGGGAGAAACTATGGCTACACCTTC

D: .
J: TRBJ2-1
size: few
V: TRBV12-3/TRBV12-4
CDR3: CASSFELRTSYNEQFF
DNA: TGTGCCAGCAGTTTTGAGCTGCGGACGTCCTACAATGAGCAGTTCTTC

D: TRBD2
J: TRBJ2-7
size: few
V: TRBV9
CDR3: CASSEGTSGYEQYF
DNA: TGTGCCAGCAGCGAGGGGACTAGCGGCTACGAGCAGTACTTC

D: .
J: TRBJ1-1
size: few
V: TRBV2
CDR3: CARGTGTENTEAFF
DNA: TGTGCCAGGGGGACCGGGACCGAGAACACTGAAGCTTTCTTT

D: .
J: TRBJ2-7
size: many
V: TRBV4-3
CDR3: CASSQDRGSEQYF
DNA: TGCGCCAGCAGCCAAGATAGGGGAAGCGAGCAGTACTTC

D: .
J: TRBJ2-3
size: few
V: TRBV5-8
CDR3: CASSLGSGRDTQYF
DNA: TGTGCCAGCAGCTTGGGATCAGGGAGAGATACGCAGTATTTT

D: .
J: TRBJ2-1
size: .
V: TRBV12-5
CDR3: CASGSSGANEQFF
DNA: TGTGCTAGTGGTTCATCGGGGGCGAATGAGCAGTTCTTC

D: TRBD1
J: TRBJ2-7
size: many
V: TRBV7-6
CDR3: CASSSLQGAKEQYF
DNA: TGTGCCAGCAGCTCCTTACAGGGGGCGAAGGAGCAGTACTTC

D: .
J: TRBJ2-3
size: many
V: TRBV7-2
CDR3: CASSPRQTGSTDTQYF
DNA: TGTGCCAGCAGCCCACGACAGACAGGTAGCACAGATACGCAGTATTTT

D: .
J: TRBJ2-7
size: many
V: TRBV2
CDR3: CASSPTGPGEQYF
DNA: TGTGCCAGCAGTCCCACGGGACCGGGGGAGCAGTACTTC